This entry features one T cell receptor beta chain sequence. Its cognate antigen is unknown. The data were taken from a study of molecular identifiers for immune sequencing clone quantification. Study in general: Replicate RNA from roughly 18,000 or 92,000 naive CD8 T cells formed five aliquots; four were sequenced.

TCRdb processed the PCR reads anew with MiXCR; each CDR3 protein has one entry. This repertoire shows about 510,000 distinct CDR3 sequences, around 23% found once; its top ten account for around 0.76%. Study results and caveats: Whereas naive cells kept under 1% of molecules in clones above 20 RNA copies, such clones held over 98% in effectors.

Construction of naive CD8 libraries employed about 18,000 to 1,100,000 sorted cells together with 10%, 30% or 50% RNA. CD8+CD4-CCR7+CD45RA+ cells were sorted as naive CD8 T cells. The V and J ends lost 6 bases and 1 base, in that order; junction bases with no gene match: 4. The length of the CDR3 is 14 residues. The V gene's germline CDR1 is MNHEY and CDR2 SVGAGI. Sequenced input: naive CD8+ T cells from blood, with Jurkat cell RNA spiked in. The sample's subset: FACS-sorted CD8+CD4-CCR7+CD45RA+ naive T cells. The origin of this receptor is a human donor in good health. Some libraries in this study had Jurkat cell RNA spiked in. The chain employs TRBV6-5 and TRBJ1-1; 8 positions agree with TRBD1. This chain's CDR3 is CASSWDRRNTEAFF. The CDR3 bases are TGTGCCAGCAGCTGGGACAGGAGGAACACTGAAGCTTTCTTT.